What follows are 13 T cell receptor beta chains derived from one specimen sequenced in a study of STAT5B mutations in CD4+ large granular lymphocyte leukemia. This table comes from immunoSEQ multiplex PCR, and its TCRdb copy is limited to in-frame clones, with some not included. The sample has fewer than 25,000 clones, about 88% seen once. Sample: CD4+ T cells from blood buffy coats. The source of these receptors is a human donor in good health.

This chain connects TRBV2 to TRBJ1-1, with D possibly matching TRBD1 (5 bases). Germline CDR1 reads SNHLY; CDR2 reads FYNNEI. The ends were cut back, 5 bases at V and 1 base at J, with 8 bases in the middle. The CDR3 runs 13 residues. CDR3: CASSLDTNTEAFF. CDR3 in DNA: TGTGCCAGCAGTCTGGACACGAACACTGAAGCTTTCTTT. The whole variable domain, remainder taken from reference TRBV2 and TRBJ1-1, is EPEVTQTPSHQVTQMGQEVILRCVPISNHLYFYWYRQILGQKVEFLVSFYNNEISEKSEIFDDQFSVERPDGSNFTLKIRSTKLEDSAMYFCASSLDTNTEAFFGQGTRLTVV.

The CDR3 DNA reads as TGTGCCAGCAGCTTGATGGGACATACGAGAGGCACTGAAGCTTTCTTT. Translation gives CASSLMGHTRGTEAFF. J is TRBJ1-1 and V is TRBV5-5; the D gene is possibly TRBD1 (6 bases). CDR1 SGHKS and CDR2 YYEKEE come from the germline V gene (reference sequence). The length of the CDR3 is 16 residues. V lost 1 base and J lost 4, with 17 bases in between.

This clone was observed a handful of times. The rearrangement joins TRBV19 to TRBJ1-5, with 8 nucleotides matching TRBD1. Trimming at V came to 2 bases and at J to 2 bases, leaving 5 bases not matched to a gene. Germline CDR1 is LNHDA and CDR2 is SQIVND (reference sequence). The CDR3 runs 16 residues. The CDR3 DNA is TGTGCCAGTAGTATAATAGGACAGGGCGGCAATCAGCCCCAGCATTTT. Translation: CASSIIGQGGNQPQHF. The complete variable domain, with remaining parts taken from reference TRBV19 and TRBJ1-5, reads DGGITQSPKYLFRKEGQNVTLSCEQNLNHDAMYWYRQDPGQGLRLIYYSQIVNDFQKGDIAEGYSVSREKKESFPLTVTSAQKNPTAFYLCASSIIGQGGNQPQHFGDGTRLSIL.

V and J are TRBV10-1 and TRBJ1-1; 9 bases match TRBD1. The CDR3 loop spans 17 amino acids. CDR1 WNHNN and CDR2 SYGVQD come from the germline V gene (reference sequence). V dropped 0 bases and J dropped 1; count of bases not matched to a gene: 6. CDR3 nucleotide sequence: TGCGCCAGCAGTGAGTCTTCTGGGACAGGGTGGAACACTGAAGCTTTCTTT. It yields the protein CASSESSGTGWNTEAFF.

The genes are TRBV5-6 and TRBJ1-5; TRBD1 aligns across 9 bases. Germline V gives CDR1 SGHDT, CDR2 YYEEEE. The CDR3 covers 16 residues. V lost 4 bases and J lost 4; bases outside the gene matches: 9. DNA for the CDR3: TGTGCCAGCAGCATAAGAGGGACAGGGAGTAATCAGCCCCAGCATTTT. Its protein product is CASSIRGTGSNQPQHF.

V gene TRBV9 combines with J gene TRBJ1-5; 8 bases line up with TRBD1. CDR1 and CDR2 from the germline V gene are SGDLS and YYNGEE. The CDR3 contains 14 residues. V shed 5 bases and J 7 bases; nucleotides not matched to a gene: 8. Written as DNA, the CDR3 is TGTGCCAGCAGTATAGGGACAGGCCCACAGCCCCAGCATTTT. Translating gives CASSIGTGPQPQHF.

This chain's CDR3 is CASSGPGGYGYTF. CDR3 nucleotides: TGTGCCAGCAGCGGGCCGGGCGGCTATGGCTACACCTTC. The J gene is TRBJ1-2, the V gene TRBV6-1; the D is unclear. This CDR3 has 13 amino acids. Germline assignment: CDR1 MNHNS and CDR2 SASEGT. V was cut by 6 bases and J by 4 bases, with 12 bases left in between.

The chain links TRBV6-5 to TRBJ2-7; TRBD1 aligns across 9 bases. This CDR3 is 15 amino acids long. Germline values: CDR1 MNHEY, CDR2 SVGAGI. V lost 6 bases, J lost 3 bases, and 9 bases stayed unmatched. The CDR3 bases are TGTGCCAGCAGGGGAGGACAGGGGATTAACTACGAGCAGTACTTC. Residues: CASRGGQGINYEQYF.

The chain couples TRBV7-8 to TRBJ1-2; tentative D call: TRBD1 (5 bases). Trimming left V 5 bases short and J 3 bases short, with 16 bases between. Germline V gene sequence: CDR1 SGHVS, CDR2 FQNEAQ. This CDR3 contains 15 residues. Written as DNA, the CDR3 is TGTGCCAGCAGCCCAGACGGGGCACTCGACTATGGCTACACCTTC. It translates to CASSPDGALDYGYTF.

The genes are TRBV7-6 and TRBJ2-3; 12 bases match TRBD2. Germline CDR1 and CDR2: SGHVS and FNYEAQ. Losses at the gene ends were 5 bases for V and 3 bases for J; bases not matched to a gene: 12. This CDR3 has 18 residues. The CDR3: CASSTRLAGARNTDTQYF. As DNA, the CDR3 is TGTGCCAGCAGCACCCGACTAGCGGGAGCGCGGAATACAGATACGCAGTATTTT.

V is TRBV11-3 and J is TRBJ2-5, with D possibly being TRBD2 (6 bases). The CDR3 has 14 residues. CDR1 is SGHNT and CDR2 is YENEEA in the germline V gene. Between the trimmed V and J ends, which lost 8 bases and 2 bases, there was a span of 15 bases. CDR3 nucleotide sequence: TGTGCCAGCTCCGGCGGCGGGGCTCAAGAGACCCAGTACTTC. Protein product: CASSGGGAQETQYF.

The J gene is TRBJ2-7, the V gene TRBV18; D perhaps matches TRBD1 (5 bases). This CDR3 region has 15 residues. Germline lookup yields CDR1 KGHSH and CDR2 LQKENI. V gave up 3 bases and J gave up 4 bases, with 16 bases separating them. CDR3 residues: CASSPSIGELYEQYF. The CDR3 bases are TGTGCCAGCTCACCCTCGATAGGGGAATTGTACGAGCAGTACTTC.

This clone has only one observation. The chain has TRBV7-6 and TRBJ2-1; a possible D gene is TRBD1 (6 bases). The CDR3 is made up of 15 amino acids. Per the germline V gene, CDR1 is SGHVS and CDR2 is FNYEAQ. V dropped 0 bases and J dropped 4 bases, with 10 bases sitting between them. In DNA, the CDR3 is TGTGCCAGCAGCTTAGCTCCGGGACAATACAATGAGCAGTTCTTC. Its translation: CASSLAPGQYNEQFF.